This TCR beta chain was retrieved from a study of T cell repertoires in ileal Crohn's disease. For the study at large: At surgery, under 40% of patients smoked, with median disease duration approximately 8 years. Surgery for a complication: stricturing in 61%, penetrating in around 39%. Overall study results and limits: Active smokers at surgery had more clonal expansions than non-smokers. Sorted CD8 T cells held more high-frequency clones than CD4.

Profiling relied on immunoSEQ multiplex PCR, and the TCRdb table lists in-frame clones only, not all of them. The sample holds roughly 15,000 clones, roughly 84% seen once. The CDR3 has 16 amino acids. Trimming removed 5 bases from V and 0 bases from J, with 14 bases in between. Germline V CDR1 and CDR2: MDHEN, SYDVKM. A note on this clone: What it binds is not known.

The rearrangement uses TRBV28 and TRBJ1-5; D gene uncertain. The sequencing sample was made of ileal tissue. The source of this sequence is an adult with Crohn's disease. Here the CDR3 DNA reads TGTGCCAGCAGTAGACCCGCAGGCTATAGCAATCAGCCCCAGCATTTT. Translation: CASSRPAGYSNQPQHF. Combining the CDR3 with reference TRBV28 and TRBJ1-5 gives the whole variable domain DVKVTQSSRYLVKRTGEKVFLECVQDMDHENMFWYRQDPGLGLRLIYFSYDVKMKEKGDIPEGYSVSREKKERFSLILESASTNQTSMYLCASSRPAGYSNQPQHFGDGTRLSIL.